This TCR beta chain was captured in a study of CD8 T cells in ankylosing spondylitis. Study findings and constraints: Seven to nine highly homologous variants made up a TCR beta motif, and this motif appeared characteristic of ankylosing spondylitis blood. Matched ankylosing spondylitis synovial fluid reportedly showed significant enrichment of disease-linked clones.

Concerning this clonotype itself: Its target is unknown.

CDR1 DFQATT and CDR2 SNEGSKA come from the germline V gene (reference sequence). V dropped 3 bases and J dropped 3 bases, with 9 bases sitting between them. This CDR3 spans 13 amino acids. Researchers built TCR beta libraries using quantitative 5'-RACE with molecular barcodes. TCRdb reprocessed the 5' RACE reads via MiXCR and lists one record per CDR3 protein. The sample has 750,000 to 850,000 distinct CDR3 sequences, about 10% seen once; the top ten hold approximately 0.5%. The receptor was isolated from a male donor with ankylosing spondylitis. The rearrangement joins TRBV20-1 to TRBJ1-5; D remains unclear. The sample comprised blood, either unsorted or a sorted T cell fraction (not recorded which). The CDR3 is CSARVRDNQPQHF. DNA of the CDR3: TGCAGTGCTAGGGTCAGAGACAATCAGCCCCAGCATTTT.